Presented here are 21 T cell receptor beta chains from one specimen sequenced in a study of blood T cell repertoires in COVID-19 (dated by TCRdb to the early 2020s). To prepare the library, the immunoSEQ multiplex PCR assay was applied. TCRdb carries this immuneACCESS record with in-frame sequences only. Its versions omit some clonotypes, under half of them owing to an unresolved V gene in the studies checked, with the rest unexplained. In all, the sample holds over 90,000 clones, and nearly 90% of those were seen once. The top ten clones comprise around 3.1% of the sample. The sample comprised peripheral blood. These receptors were collected from a man aged 50-59 years in a cohort sampled during active COVID-19.

V is TRBV19 and J is TRBJ1-6; 8 positions match TRBD1. Germline V gene lookup returns CDR1 LNHDA and CDR2 SQIVND (reference sequence). The CDR3 is made up of 15 amino acids. J was trimmed by 6 bases and V by 4 bases; bases with no gene match: 5. The CDR3 DNA reads TGTGCCAGTAGTACCCGACAGGGGTTTAATTCACCCCTCCACTTT. This gives the protein CASSTRQGFNSPLHF.

This chain joins TRBV28 and TRBJ1-2; no reliable D call. Germline V lookup: CDR1 MDHEN, CDR2 SYDVKM. V lost 2 bases, J lost 0 bases, and 7 bases lay in between. This CDR3 region has 14 residues. Here the CDR3 DNA reads TGTGCCAGCAGTTTACACAATACTAACTATGGCTACACCTTC. This encodes CASSLHNTNYGYTF.

The chain links TRBV29-1 to TRBJ2-1, with D maybe TRBD2 (5 bases). Germline V gene sequence: CDR1 SQVTM, CDR2 ANQGSEA. Trimming stripped 4 bases from V and 3 bases from J, with 19 bases between. The CDR3 runs to 16 residues. The CDR3 loop reads CSVVTAGPEDYNEQFF. CDR3 nucleotides: TGCAGCGTTGTCACGGCGGGCCCCGAAGACTACAATGAGCAGTTCTTC.

The genes are TRBV3-1 (or the pseudogene TRBV3-2) and TRBJ1-2; no definite D call. The germline V gene has CDR1 LGHDT and CDR2 YNNKEL (reference sequence). The CDR3 spans 14 residues. Trimming shortened V by 4 bases and J by 8 bases, and 17 bases separated the two germline ends. The DNA of the CDR3 is TGTGCCAGCAGCCCCGCCGACCTCGGGAGGGGCTACACCTTC. This encodes CASSPADLGRGYTF.

The chain recombines TRBV6-2 or TRBV6-3 with TRBJ2-3; 8 positions agree with TRBD1. CDR1 and CDR2 (germline): MNHEY, SVGEGT. This CDR3 is 14 amino acids long. The junction had 4 bases not matched to a gene; V was cut back by 2 bases and J by 6 bases. The CDR3 DNA is TGTGCCAGCAGTTACGGACAGGGTATGGATACGCAGTATTTT. Protein: CASSYGQGMDTQYF.

The DNA for the CDR3 is TGTGCCAGCACTATCCTTGGGACAGGGCGCGAGCAGTACGTC. This gives the protein CASTILGTGREQYV. The rearrangement uses TRBV2 and TRBJ2-7; 9 bases map to TRBD1. Germline V gene lookup returns CDR1 SNHLY and CDR2 FYNNEI. V was pared by 7 bases and J by 6 bases, with 10 bases of the junction left unmatched. This CDR3 is 14 amino acids long.

The chain recombines TRBV30 with TRBJ2-1; 9 nucleotides agree with TRBD2. V lost 5 bases and J lost 5; bases outside the gene matches: 13. Germline assignment: CDR1 GTSNPN and CDR2 SVGIG (reference sequence). The CDR3 sequence is 16 residues long. This CDR3 is CAWPPRGSGGHNEQFF. CDR3 bases: TGTGCCTGGCCCCCTCGGGGTAGCGGGGGACACAATGAGCAGTTCTTC.

The gene calls are TRBV7-8 and TRBJ2-1; 8 bases line up with TRBD1. Per the germline V gene, CDR1 is SGHVS and CDR2 is FQNEAQ. The V segment lost 5 bases and the J segment 10 bases; nucleotides outside the gene matches: 10. The CDR3 consists of 14 residues. The CDR3 DNA follows: TGTGCCAGCAGCCCGCAGACAGGGGCCGCCGAGCAGTTCTTC. Translation: CASSPQTGAAEQFF.

Only one count was recorded for this clone. This chain joins TRBV4-1 and TRBJ1-2; D perhaps matches TRBD1 (5 bases). This CDR3 is 14 amino acids long. The V end was cut by 1 base, the J end by 4 bases, with 10 bases between. The V gene's germline CDR1 is MGHRA and CDR2 YSYEKL. As DNA, the CDR3 is TGCGCCAGCAGCCAAGCCGCCGGGGGCTATGGCTACACCTTC. Translating it yields CASSQAAGGYGYTF.

The gene calls are TRBV7-6 and TRBJ1-4, with D perhaps matching TRBD1 (5 bases). The CDR3 is 16 residues long. V was pared by 5 bases and J by 3 bases, with 16 bases between. Germline V gene data show CDR1 as SGHVS and CDR2 as FNYEAQ. The CDR3 reads CASSEKPRAANEKLFF. DNA for the CDR3: TGTGCCAGCAGCGAAAAGCCCAGGGCGGCTAATGAAAAACTGTTTTTT. Supplemented by reference TRBV7-6 and TRBJ1-4, the full variable domain reads GAGVSQSPRYKVTKRGQDVALRCDPISGHVSLYWYRQALGQGPEFLTYFNYEAQQDKSGLPNDRFSAERPEGSISTLTIQRTEQRDSAMYRCASSEKPRAANEKLFFGSGTQLSVL.

This clone was detected only once. This chain links TRBV28 with TRBJ1-2; 8 nucleotides align to TRBD1. J was trimmed by 2 bases and V by 6 bases; bases with no gene match: 2. In germline, CDR1 is MDHEN, CDR2 SYDVKM. This CDR3 is 13 amino acids long. Here the CDR3 reads CASRRQGNYGYTF. CDR3 coding DNA: TGTGCCAGCAGGAGACAGGGGAACTATGGCTACACCTTC.

The chain couples TRBV9 to TRBJ2-2; D remains unclear. Germline CDR1 and CDR2: SGDLS and YYNGEE. This CDR3 is built from 15 residues. Trimming cost V 4 bases and J 5 bases, with 15 bases left between them. CDR3 in DNA: TGTGCCAGCAGCCCCCGAGGCGTCCTTACCGGGGAGCTGTTTTTT. Its protein is CASSPRGVLTGELFF.

The J gene is TRBJ2-3, the V gene TRBV5-5; TRBD1 is a possible D gene (5 bases). Trimming shortened V by 4 bases and J by 4 bases, and 13 bases separated the two germline ends. The CDR3 length is 14 residues. Germline CDR1 and CDR2: SGHKS and YYEKEE (reference sequence). The CDR3 is CASSPGPRADTQYF. CDR3 coding DNA: TGTGCCAGCAGCCCCGGGCCCAGGGCAGATACGCAGTATTTT.

This chain's CDR3 is CASSPNAPGLGTGGEQYF. CDR3 coding DNA: TGTGCCAGCAGCCCAAATGCCCCGGGACTAGGGACCGGGGGGGAGCAGTACTTC. This rearrangement joins TRBV7-6 to TRBJ2-7; 8 bases line up with TRBD2. The CDR3 extends over 18 amino acids. Germline loops: CDR1 SGHVS, CDR2 FNYEAQ. After removal of 5 bases from V and 7 bases from J, the junction contained 22 bases not matched to a gene.

The gene calls are TRBV19 and TRBJ1-5; TRBD1 might be the D (5 bases). The germline V gene has CDR1 LNHDA and CDR2 SQIVND (reference sequence). The CDR3 runs to 14 residues. CDR3 in amino acids: CGSGALGGNQPQHF. The CDR3 DNA is TGTGGGAGCGGGGCCCTGGGGGGCAATCAGCCCCAGCATTTT.

The chain has TRBV5-1 and TRBJ1-1, with D tentatively TRBD1 (5 bases). CDR1 is SGHRS and CDR2 is YFSETQ in the germline V gene. The V end was cut by 0 bases, the J end by 6 bases, with 12 bases between. The CDR3 has 14 residues. CDR3 nucleotides: TGCGCCAGCAGCTTGGCCGGGGGGATACCTGAAGCTTTCTTT. Translating gives CASSLAGGIPEAFF.

V is TRBV18 and J is TRBJ1-2; D is unclear. The CDR3 loop spans 16 amino acids. Germline loops: CDR1 KGHSH, CDR2 LQKENI. V was pared by 0 bases and J by 1 base, with 12 bases between. As DNA, the CDR3 is TGTGCCAGCTCACCACCGGGAGGTCTGAATAACTATGGCTACACCTTC. Translating gives CASSPPGGLNNYGYTF.

The V call is TRBV5-4, the J call TRBJ1-2, with 8 bases fitting TRBD1. Per germline, CDR1 SGHNT and CDR2 YYREEE (reference sequence). The CDR3 has 13 residues. The trim removed 4 bases at V and 8 bases at J, leaving 7 bases unmatched. CDR3 sequence: CASSRDRGWGYTF. The DNA of the CDR3 is TGTGCCAGCAGCCGCGACAGGGGTTGGGGCTACACCTTC.

This clone was seen once. V is TRBV5-1 and J is TRBJ2-3; 8 positions agree with TRBD2. This CDR3 region has 17 residues. Trimming removed 1 base from V and 4 bases from J; junction bases left unmatched: 11. In germline, CDR1 is SGHRS, CDR2 YFSETQ. The CDR3 spells CASSLNPRGGHADTQYF. CDR3 bases: TGCGCCAGCAGCTTGAACCCACGGGGGGGCCATGCAGATACGCAGTATTTT.

The rearrangement uses TRBV10-3 and TRBJ2-1; TRBD1 matches at 8 bases. After removal of 4 bases from V and 6 bases from J, the junction contained 5 bases not matched to a gene. Germline V CDR1 and CDR2: ENHRY, SYGVKD. The CDR3 is made up of 14 amino acids. Here the CDR3 DNA reads TGTGCCATCAGTGTTGAGACAGGGGTCAATGAGCAGTTCTTC. This encodes CAISVETGVNEQFF.

The V and J genes are TRBV2 and TRBJ1-3; 8 bases agree with TRBD1. V shed 8 bases, J shed 9 bases, and the junction held 9 bases outside the gene matches. CDR1 is SNHLY and CDR2 is FYNNEI in the germline V gene. The length of the CDR3 is 13 residues. The CDR3: CASGTRQGSTIYF. The CDR3 nucleotides are TGTGCCAGCGGAACTCGACAGGGGAGCACCATATATTTT.